This T cell receptor beta chain emerged from a study of CD8 T cells in Susac syndrome. Treatment-naive patients with stable or active relapsing-remitting disease were the multiple sclerosis controls. TEMRA cells were FACS-enriched, with CD8+ and CD4+ T cells isolated negatively. When the RNA was reverse transcribed, random hexamers were used with an input of roughly 0.45 to 1 ug. The TCR beta CDR3 was amplified by immunoSEQ multiplex PCR across 54 Vbeta, 13 Jbeta. TCRdb re-derived calls from the immunoSEQ multiplex PCR reads in MiXCR, one entry per CDR3 protein. The sample has some 200,000 distinct CDR3 sequences; 95% are singletons. Germline CDR1 GTSNPN, CDR2 SVGIG (reference sequence). Trimming shortened V by 0 bases and J by 2 bases, and 11 bases separated the two germline ends. CDR3 length equals 15 residues.

The clonotype originates from a human donor with multiple sclerosis. The sample was CD4+ T cells from PBMCs. The V and J genes are TRBV30 and TRBJ2-1, with D perhaps TRBD2 (5 bases). The CDR3, as DNA: TGTGCCTGGAGTGTAGCCAGCGGTCCCTACAATGAGCAGTTCTTC. Translation: CAWSVASGPYNEQFF.